The 32 T cell receptor beta chains reported below all come from one sample, sequenced in a study of cytomegalovirus exposure and HLA in healthy donors. PCR involved 60 Vbeta and 13 Jbeta primers. Produced via immunoSEQ multiplex PCR; TCRdb's table is partial and in-frame only. The sample shows some 150,000 clones, 80% of them seen only once. The sample was PBMCs. The receptor source for this set is a man younger than 35 in good health and CMV-seropositive.

This chain connects TRBV14 to TRBJ2-7, with 10 bases that match TRBD1. J was trimmed by 5 bases and V by 4 bases; bases with no gene match: 8. The germline V gene has CDR1 SGHDN and CDR2 FVKESK. The CDR3 consists of 15 residues. The CDR3, as DNA: TGTGCCAGCAGCCGACCGGGACAGGGGATCCACGAGCAGTACTTC. Translating gives CASSRPGQGIHEQYF. The full variable domain, with the rest looked up from reference TRBV14 and TRBJ2-7, is EAGVTQFPSHSVIEKGQTVTLRCDPISGHDNLYWYRRVMGKEIKFLLHFVKESKQDESGMPNNRFLAERTGGTYSTLKVQPAELEDSGVYFCASSRPGQGIHEQYFGPGTRLTVT.

Note on this clone: Other nucleotide sequences in the sample specify the same CDR3. The chain has TRBV6-4 and TRBJ2-1, with TRBD2 matching 9 bases. The CDR3 covers 16 residues. V gave up 3 bases and J gave up 10 bases; unmatched junction bases: 13. Per the germline V gene, CDR1 is MRHNA and CDR2 is SNTAGT. CDR3 bases: TGTGCCAGCAGTGAAGTTGGCGGGGGGGTGCATGACGAGCAGTTCTTC. This sequence encodes CASSEVGGGVHDEQFF.

V gene TRBV29-1 combines with J gene TRBJ1-1; D might be TRBD1 (6 bases). The CDR3 loop spans 13 amino acids. The V end was cut by 7 bases, the J end by 0 bases, with 12 bases between. Germline V lookup: CDR1 SQVTM, CDR2 ANQGSEA. The CDR3 here is CSALDRLNTEAFF. The CDR3 bases are TGCAGCGCCCTGGACAGATTGAACACTGAAGCTTTCTTT. Drawing the rest from reference TRBV29-1 and TRBJ1-1, the complete variable domain is SAVISQKPSRDICQRGTSLTIQCQVDSQVTMMFWYRQQPGQSLTLIATANQGSEATYESGFVIDKFPISRPNLTFSTLTVSNMSPEDSSIYLCSALDRLNTEAFFGQGTRLTVV.

The J gene is TRBJ1-4, the V gene TRBV25-1, with a possible D match to TRBD1 (5 bases). Germline V gene lookup returns CDR1 MGHDK and CDR2 SYGVNS. This CDR3 region has 14 residues. Trimming removed 3 bases at V and 8 bases at J, with 13 bases between. DNA of the CDR3: TGTGCCAGCAGTGATGGGGGGAGGTTGGAAAAACTGTTTTTT. It yields the protein CASSDGGRLEKLFF.

The V gene is TRBV19, the J gene TRBJ2-3; 9 positions match TRBD2. CDR3 length: 16 residues. Germline lookup yields CDR1 LNHDA and CDR2 SQIVND (reference sequence). The CDR3 nucleotides read TGTGTCCCGAATTGTGCGGGGGGGCCTAGCACAGATACGCAGTATTTT. It is translated as CVPNCAGGPSTDTQYF.

In this sample, this clone turned up once. The rearrangement links TRBV27 to TRBJ2-2, with D possibly being TRBD1 (6 bases). Trimming removed 2 bases at V and 4 bases at J, with 14 bases between. Germline assignment: CDR1 MNHEY and CDR2 SMNVEV (reference sequence). The CDR3 sequence is 16 residues long. The CDR3 spells CASSLMFGQITGELFF. Here the CDR3 DNA reads TGTGCCAGCAGTTTAATGTTTGGACAGATCACCGGGGAGCTGTTTTTT.

This chain links TRBV7-2 with TRBJ2-2, with 7 bases matching TRBD2. This CDR3 spans 15 amino acids. Germline values: CDR1 SGHTA, CDR2 FQGNSA. V was clipped by 1 base and J by 6 bases; unmatched bases: 5. The CDR3 region is CASSLVAGVSGELFF. The CDR3 DNA follows: TGTGCCAGCAGCTTAGTGGCGGGAGTATCCGGGGAGCTGTTTTTT.

The V call is TRBV9, the J call TRBJ1-2; D remains unclear. The CDR3 is 12 amino acids. In germline, CDR1 is SGDLS, CDR2 YYNGEE. Trimming removed 6 bases at V and 0 bases at J, with 6 bases between. CDR3 region: CASIGANYGYTF. Written as DNA, the CDR3 is TGTGCCAGCATTGGAGCTAACTATGGCTACACCTTC.

The genes are TRBV6-1 and TRBJ1-1; D is unresolved. The CDR3 has 13 residues. CDR1 and CDR2 from the germline V gene are MNHNS and SASEGT. The V end lost 7 bases, the J end lost 4 bases, and 13 bases lay between the germline ends. Here the CDR3 reads CASNLPPGTEAFF. The CDR3 coding sequence is TGTGCCAGCAATTTACCCCCCGGCACTGAAGCTTTCTTT.

This chain connects TRBV11-2 to TRBJ2-6, with 9 nucleotides matching TRBD2. The germline V gene encodes CDR1 SGHAT and CDR2 FQNNGV. This CDR3 is built from 18 residues. With V trimmed by 2 bases and J by 4 bases, 9 bases remained unmatched. As DNA, the CDR3 is TGTGCCAGCAGCTTACGGGGCGGGAGGGCAACAGGGGCCAACGTCCTGACTTTC. Translating it yields CASSLRGGRATGANVLTF.

This rearrangement joins TRBV12-5 to TRBJ2-3, with TRBD2 matching 10 bases. Trimming at V came to 5 bases and at J to 6 bases, leaving 8 bases not matched to a gene. Germline V gene data show CDR1 as LGHNT and CDR2 as FRNRAP. There are 15 residues in the CDR3. The CDR3 region has the DNA TGTGCTAGTGGTCCTCAGCGGGAGGGCCCCGATACGCAGTATTTT. It yields the protein CASGPQREGPDTQYF.

This sequence joins TRBV6-5 and TRBJ2-1; perhaps TRBD1 as D (6 bases). Germline CDR1 and CDR2: MNHEY and SVGAGI. The CDR3 is 14 amino acids. Trimming shortened V by 4 bases and J by 6 bases, and 13 bases separated the two germline ends. The CDR3 coding sequence is TGTGCCAGCAGTTCACCGGGACACCGCAATGAGCAGTTCTTC. This sequence encodes CASSSPGHRNEQFF.

This chain links TRBV5-1 with TRBJ2-1, with TRBD1 matching over 9 bases. V lost 4 bases to trimming and J lost 8 bases; unmatched junction nucleotides: 7. This CDR3 is 14 amino acids long. The germline gives CDR1 SGHRS, CDR2 YFSETQ. The CDR3 region has the DNA TGCGCCAGCAGCCTGAGGACAGGGGTCGATGAGCAGTTCTTC. Its translation is CASSLRTGVDEQFF.

In this sample, this clone turned up a few times. J is TRBJ2-2 and V is TRBV4-2, with TRBD2 identical over 9 bases. Trimming at V came to 4 bases and at J to 6 bases, leaving 12 bases not matched to a gene. The CDR3 runs 17 residues. CDR1 is LGHNA, CDR2 YNFKEQ, per germline. The CDR3 loop is CASSPRTGGGAPGELFF. The CDR3 nucleotides are TGTGCCAGCAGCCCTAGAACCGGCGGGGGGGCCCCCGGGGAGCTGTTTTTT.

Comments on this clone: One end of the junction does not line up with germline, which may come from a read error. The chain joins TRBV7-9 to TRBJ2-7; 9 nucleotides agree with TRBD2. Germline CDR1 is SEHNR and CDR2 is FQNEAQ (reference sequence). The CDR3 has 16 amino acids. CDR3 in amino acids: CSSSPATSGYVYEQYF. CDR3 sequence (DNA): TGTTCCAGCAGCCCGGCCACTAGCGGGTACGTCTACGAGCAGTACTTC.

The chain links TRBV6-1 to TRBJ2-7, with D uncertain. V was cut by 7 bases and J by 9 bases, with 25 bases left in between. Germline CDR1 and CDR2: MNHNS and SASEGT. The CDR3 is 15 residues long. CDR3 region: CASTTQRLSPISQYF. DNA of the CDR3: TGTGCCAGCACCACCCAGAGACTTTCCCCGATTTCGCAGTACTTC.

The V gene is TRBV18, the J gene TRBJ1-5, with 8 bases identical to TRBD1. Germline values: CDR1 KGHSH, CDR2 LQKENI. CDR3 length: 14 amino acids. Trimming took 3 bases from V and 7 from J; bases not matched to a gene: 5. CDR3 sequence: CASSPSDRVQPQHF. In nucleotides, the CDR3 is TGTGCCAGCTCACCGTCGGACAGGGTCCAGCCCCAGCATTTT.

The chain uses TRBV29-1 and TRBJ1-1, with a tentative D call TRBD1 (5 bases). V was clipped by 3 bases and J by 5 bases, with 13 bases between them. Germline CDR1 SQVTM, CDR2 ANQGSEA. The CDR3 has 13 residues. The CDR3 bases are TGCAGCGTTGATCAACAGGCAGGGACTGAAGCTTTCTTT. Amino acid sequence: CSVDQQAGTEAFF.

This chain uses TRBV7-9 with TRBJ2-7, with D tentatively TRBD1 (5 bases). CDR1 and CDR2 (germline): SEHNR, FQNEAQ (reference sequence). This CDR3 has 14 residues. The V end lost 0 bases, the J end lost 5 bases, and 11 bases lay between the germline ends. CDR3 bases: TGTGCCAGCAGCTTAGCGGGGCGGCAGGACGAGCAGTACTTC. Residues: CASSLAGRQDEQYF.

J is TRBJ2-3 and V is TRBV18; 10 nucleotides agree with TRBD2. Germline assignment: CDR1 KGHSH and CDR2 LQKENI. Trimming took 2 bases from V and 5 from J; bases not matched to a gene: 7. The CDR3 contains 16 residues. As DNA, the CDR3 is TGTGCCAGCTCACCAGGCAGCGGGGGGGCTGTAGATACGCAGTATTTT. Protein: CASSPGSGGAVDTQYF.

The chain joins TRBV7-9 to TRBJ1-1, with 8 positions matching TRBD1. The CDR3 is 14 residues long. In germline, CDR1 is SEHNR, CDR2 FQNEAQ (reference sequence). V lost 5 bases, J lost 7 bases, and 9 bases stayed unmatched. The CDR3 protein is CASSLYTGGNEAFF. CDR3 in DNA: TGTGCCAGCAGCCTGTACACAGGGGGAAATGAAGCTTTCTTT.

For the CDR3, the DNA is TGTGCCAGCAGTCCTAGCGGGAGCTCCTACGAGCAGTACTTC. Protein: CASSPSGSSYEQYF. V gene TRBV6-1 combines with J gene TRBJ2-7; 10 nucleotides align to TRBD2. This CDR3 contains 14 residues. J lost 0 bases, V lost 5 bases, and 1 base had no gene match. Germline-derived CDR1 and CDR2 are MNHNS and SASEGT.

V gene TRBV5-6 combines with J gene TRBJ2-3, with no clear D. Trimming left V 2 bases short and J 8 bases short, with 9 bases between. The length of the CDR3 is 12 residues. Germline lookup yields CDR1 SGHDT and CDR2 YYEEEE. This CDR3 reads CASSFPSGTQYF. For the CDR3, the DNA is TGTGCCAGCAGCTTTCCTAGTGGTACGCAGTATTTT.

This chain joins TRBV7-9 and TRBJ1-1; perhaps TRBD1 as D (6 bases). The length of the CDR3 is 15 residues. V lost 5 bases and J lost 1, with 14 bases in between. Germline CDR1 reads SEHNR; CDR2 reads FQNEAQ (reference sequence). The CDR3, as DNA: TGTGCCAGCAGCATCTATTACAGGGAGAACACTGAAGCTTTCTTT. Translation: CASSIYYRENTEAFF.

Points on this clone: Sequence at one end of the junction differs from germline and may be a read error. Other DNA sequences of this sample code for an identical CDR3. V is TRBV19 and J is TRBJ1-4; 7 bases fit TRBD1. The germline gives CDR1 LNHDA, CDR2 SQIVND (reference sequence). CDR3 length equals 13 residues. Here the CDR3 DNA reads TGCGCCACCATAGACAGGGCGGCGGAAAAACTGTTTTTT. It translates to CATIDRAAEKLFF.

V gene TRBV10-1 combines with J gene TRBJ2-7; D possibly corresponds to TRBD1 (6 bases). Trimming left V 1 base short and J 0 bases short, with 7 bases between. Germline CDR1 reads WNHNN; CDR2 reads SYGVQD (reference sequence). CDR3 size: 14 residues. The CDR3: CASSELDSSYEQYF. The CDR3 bases are TGCGCCAGCAGTGAGTTGGACAGCTCCTACGAGCAGTACTTC.

The genes are TRBV10-3 and TRBJ1-4; no clear D gene. Trimming shortened V by 6 bases and J by 0 bases, and 5 bases separated the two germline ends. This CDR3 contains 13 residues. Germline V gives CDR1 ENHRY, CDR2 SYGVKD. The CDR3 DNA reads TGTGCCATCAGCCAGTCAACTAATGAAAAACTGTTTTTT. This sequence encodes CAISQSTNEKLFF.

The chain joins TRBV29-1 to TRBJ2-5, with D tentatively TRBD1 (6 bases). V was pared by 6 bases and J by 2 bases, with 10 bases between. The germline gives CDR1 SQVTM, CDR2 ANQGSEA. The CDR3 loop spans 12 amino acids. Here the CDR3 reads CSVARGQETQYF. CDR3 sequence (DNA): TGCAGCGTCGCCAGGGGACAAGAGACCCAGTACTTC.

This clone was counted between two and nine times. The chain employs TRBV4-3 and TRBJ1-1; D call uncertain. CDR3 size: 13 residues. Trimming took off 6 bases at V and 1 base at J, with 9 bases between the two ends. CDR1 and CDR2 (germline): LGHNA, YSLEER. The CDR3, as DNA: TGCGCCAGCAGTACAACAGAGAACACTGAAGCTTTCTTT. Encoded protein: CASSTTENTEAFF.

The chain links TRBV6-5 to TRBJ1-2, with D maybe TRBD1 (6 bases). In germline, CDR1 is MNHEY, CDR2 SVGAGI. V gave up 6 bases and J gave up 4 bases, with 15 bases separating them. The CDR3 sequence is 14 residues long. CDR3 nucleotide sequence: TGTGCCAGCAGCTCCTCGGGGGGCCTCTATGGCTACACCTTC. It specifies CASSSSGGLYGYTF.

The chain links TRBV19 to TRBJ2-3, with D possibly being TRBD1 (6 bases). CDR1 and CDR2 (germline): LNHDA, SQIVND (reference sequence). V lost 3 bases, J lost 1 base, and 8 bases lay in between. The CDR3 is 14 residues long. CDR3 residues: CASSMGQGTDTQYF. The CDR3 DNA reads as TGTGCCAGTAGTATGGGACAAGGCACAGATACGCAGTATTTT.

The chain combines TRBV5-1 with TRBJ2-7; 9 positions match TRBD2. Germline-derived CDR1 and CDR2 are SGHRS and YFSETQ. The CDR3 runs 15 residues. V dropped 1 base and J dropped 1; count of bases not matched to a gene: 3. The CDR3 sequence is CASSLRAGGSYEQYF. In DNA form, the CDR3 reads TGCGCCAGCAGCTTGAGGGCGGGAGGGTCCTACGAGCAGTACTTC. The full variable domain, rest sourced from reference TRBV5-1 and TRBJ2-7, is KAGVTQTPRYLIKTRGQQVTLSCSPISGHRSVSWYQQTPGQGLQFLFEYFSETQRNKGNFPGRFSGRQFSNSRSEMNVSTLELGDSALYLCASSLRAGGSYEQYFGPGTRLTVT.